The T cell receptor beta chain described here comes from a study of T cells in Graves' hyperthyroidism and ophthalmopathy (dated by TCRdb to between 2018 and 2020). For the study in its entirety: Peripheral blood was collected at initial diagnosis, before any treatment. To identify TCR V-J signatures that set the groups apart, the researchers used a discovery cohort of about a hundred patients, made up of about 44 with Graves' ophthalmopathy and about 60 with stable Graves' hyperthyroidism. Prospective prediction of ophthalmopathy was tested in an independent validation cohort of approximately 19 hyperthyroidism patients and 17 patients who later progressed to ophthalmopathy. For training and testing, the 100 or so patients in the discovery cohort were randomly divided in a 7:3 ratio. In more than 5 Graves' hyperthyroidism patients, the study also compared T-cell repertoires from thyroid tissue with T-cell repertoires from blood. After blood sampling, hyperthyroidism patients were treated with methimazole at a starting dose of 30 mg daily, and ophthalmopathy patients were treated with high-dose intravenous methylprednisolone. The paper describes TCR Vbeta CDR3 sequencing of 120 to 150 peripheral blood samples, made up of 43 ophthalmopathy patients, over 70 hyperthyroidism patients and approximately 17 progressor patients. Study-wide findings and limitations: In validation, the model predicted progression to ophthalmopathy with 55% to 71% sensitivity and roughly 72% specificity, a median of approximately 6.5 months before onset. Most expanded thyroid clonotypes (frequency above 0.001) were also detected in blood, suggesting blood repertoires may reflect thyroid immune responses. A 13 V-J signature model separated ophthalmopathy from stable hyperthyroidism, with approximately 87% sensitivity and about 81% specificity in cross-validation and 80%/75% in testing. Sample size was not statistically predetermined, and investigators were not blinded to group allocation.

From its cysteine to its phenylalanine, the CDR3 spans 17 amino acids. Solely the CDR3 DNA is kept, with 51 bases framed from the first base. Trimming leaves V shorter by 5 bases and J shorter by 1 base, with the junction holding 10 bases beyond the gene matches. Via the germline V gene, CDR1 is SQVTM and CDR2 ANQGSEA. Stable Graves' hyperthyroidism was defined as the absence of progression to ophthalmopathy over 18 months of follow-up. Hyperthyroidism patients were newly diagnosed, had a disease duration of under 2 months, and were aged 18 to 65 years. Exclusion was applied to patients with uncontrolled infections, other autoimmune diseases, pregnancy or lactation. Diagnoses were based on clinical symptoms, serum thyroxine and TRAb, thyroid ultrasound and orbital computed tomography. PBMCs were isolated from 7.5 to 10 ml of fresh peripheral blood by Ficoll-Paque density gradient centrifugation. Trizol reagent was used to extract total RNA, and RNA quality was then checked on an Agilent 2100 Bioanalyzer.

At least ten counts were recorded for this clonotype. The clone's antigen remains unknown. There are no base qualities to consult, and no much larger clone falls within one base. Amplification of TCR beta CDR3 regions was carried out from RNA transcripts. For the first round of RT-PCR on the TCR CDR3, the HTBI primer set was used together with the Qiagen OneStep RT-PCR kit. Libraries were constructed in a second round of multiplex PCR, after which size selection and purification were performed. The libraries were sequenced on an Illumina HiSeq2000 using paired-end 100 bp reads. Turning to the authors' computational methods: Raw data were processed with SOAPnuke, discarding reads with adapters, uncalled bases, mean Phred below 15, or no exact constant-primer or identifier match. High-quality paired reads were merged with COPE v1.2.5, and unique nucleotide sequences were defined as clonotypes. MiTCR v1.1 was used to align clonotypes to the IMGT TRBV, TRBD and TRBJ reference segments. The analysis was restricted to V-J combinations with a frequency above 0.0001, which together covered approximately 99% of the repertoires. The TCS score was defined as the ratio of F50 (clonal expansion) to E x V (chaos), calculated using BLOSUM62-based TCRdist between CDR3 peptides within each V-J. Welch's t-statistics and random forest reduced approximately 520 V-J features to 10 to 15, which were used in a naive Bayes classifier (R e1071). TCRdb reworked the public reads: Q25 trimming with fastp, MiXCR clone assembly, productive beta chains retained. Each record represents a unique CDR3 protein, reported with the most common genes and DNA among its rows. The V and J calls follow TCRdb's processing rather than the paper's. A total of about 560,000 distinct CDR3 sequences appear in this sample, 15% to 20% of them only once. The top ten hold 15% to 20% of the sample.

The sequence joins TRBV29-1 to TRBJ2-5, and TRBD2 matches 13 of the central bases. The source is a woman aged 18-35 years with Graves' hyperthyroidism. The sequenced material came from blood. The CDR3 here reads CSVQAPGLAGSQETQYF. DNA sequence: TGCAGCGTTCAAGCACCGGGACTAGCGGGAAGCCAAGAGACCCAGTACTTC.